This record concerns one TCR delta chain sequence. Given a much more abundant clone one base away, this may be a read error. The data were obtained in a study of gamma-delta T cells after stem cell transplantation. TCRdb processed the RT-PCR reads again with the CATT caller. The sample includes over a thousand delta-chain clones, approximately 8.4% of them seen just once. This CDR3 is 15 amino acids long. CDR1 and CDR2 (germline): GEAIGNYY, EKD. Between the trimmed V and J ends, which lost 3 bases and 0 bases, there was a span of 13 bases. Specimen: gamma-delta T cells. This receptor was identified in a human donor. It is not recorded whose cells these are; they may come from a transplant donor. The chain is built from TRDV2 and TRDJ1, with a weak D call TRDD3 (6 bases). In nucleotides, the CDR3 is TGTGCCTGTGACTCGTTGGGGGCGTACACCGATAAACTCATCTTT. The encoded protein is CACDSLGAYTDKLIF.